What follows are 17 T cell receptor beta chains derived from one specimen sequenced in a study of vaccination and CD4 T cells after COVID-19. What these receptors recognize is not known. Documented treatment: roughly ten-day PBMC culture with coronavirus spike peptide pools or control peptides (ViraFEST assay). Ahead of the COVID-19 pandemic (2011-2018), the CD4+ T cells of the unexposed donor were collected. The Oncomine TCR Beta short-read assay was applied to DNA of cultured CD4+ T cells. The source of extracted genomic DNA was cultured CD4+ T cells. TCRdb redid the calling of the PCR reads with MiXCR, one entry per CDR3 protein. The sample lists about 8,800 distinct CDR3 sequences; 30% to 45% were seen once. Sequenced: CD4+ T cells from blood, cultured in vitro. These receptors were obtained from a human donor in good health.

This clonotype was detected only a few times. This rearrangement joins TRBV20-1 to TRBJ2-2; D might be TRBD1 (6 bases). Looked up from germline, CDR1 is DFQATT and CDR2 is SNEGSKA (reference sequence). This CDR3 has 13 amino acids. V was shortened by 3 bases and J by 4 bases, with 9 bases between the two germline ends. The chain's CDR3 is CSASSGVTGELFF. The CDR3 nucleotides are TGCAGTGCTAGCTCAGGGGTCACCGGGGAGCTGTTTTTT.

This clonotype was seen more than once but under ten times. Here the CDR3 DNA reads TGCAGTGTTCCGCCCTATCGTAGGTACGAGCAGTACTTC. This encodes CSVPPYRRYEQYF. The J gene is TRBJ2-7, the V gene TRBV20-1; D is undetermined. Trimming removed 7 bases at V and 4 bases at J, with 17 bases between. CDR1 DFQATT and CDR2 SNEGSKA come from the germline V gene (reference sequence). The CDR3 has 13 residues.

The chain is built from TRBV7-6 and TRBJ2-7; D unresolved. Trimming stripped 5 bases from V and 6 bases from J, with 11 bases between. The CDR3 spans 12 residues. Germline CDR1 is SGHVS and CDR2 is FNYEAQ. The CDR3 DNA reads TGTGCCAGCAGCCACCGGGCAACCGAGCAGTACTTC. Protein sequence: CASSHRATEQYF.

This clonotype showed up just a few times. The rearrangement links TRBV7-6 to TRBJ2-7; TRBD1 matches at 12 bases. The CDR3 has 15 residues. The germline gives CDR1 SGHVS, CDR2 FNYEAQ. The junction had 6 bases not matched to a gene; V was cut back by 5 bases and J by 4 bases. The CDR3 loop is CASSPGTGGSYEQYF. DNA of the CDR3: TGTGCCAGCAGCCCGGGGACAGGGGGCTCGTACGAGCAGTACTTC. Filled out from reference TRBV7-6 and TRBJ2-7, the complete variable domain reads GAGVSQSPRYKVTKRGQDVALRCDPISGHVSLYWYRQALGQGPEFLTYFNYEAQQDKSGLPNDRFSAERPEGSISTLTIQRTEQRDSAMYRCASSPGTGGSYEQYFGPGTRLTVT.

The rearrangement uses TRBV27 and TRBJ1-2, with D uncertain. Trimming left V 11 bases short and J 7 bases short, with 17 bases between. This CDR3 has 12 residues. Germline loops: CDR1 MNHEY, CDR2 SMNVEV (reference sequence). As DNA, the CDR3 is TGTGCCTTGCTACCGGGGAACGGTGGCTACACCTTC. It specifies CALLPGNGGYTF.

This clonotype was observed a few times. The V and J genes are TRBV10-3 and TRBJ1-5; D gene unclear. V lost 4 bases and J 1 base, leaving 11 bases between the germline ends. There are 15 residues in the CDR3. CDR1 and CDR2 (germline): ENHRY, SYGVKD. CDR3 residues: CAISGTRQSNQPQHF. The CDR3 coding sequence is TGTGCCATCAGTGGAACAAGACAAAGCAATCAGCCCCAGCATTTT.

V usage is TRBV6-5 and J usage is TRBJ2-5, with D perhaps matching TRBD1 (8 bases). CDR1 is MNHEY and CDR2 is SVGAGI in the germline V gene. The V end was cut by 2 bases, the J end by 4 bases, with 11 bases between. The CDR3 extends over 14 amino acids. The CDR3 DNA reads TGTGCCAGCAGTTACACAGGGGGGGGAGAGACCCAGTACTTC. It is translated as CASSYTGGGETQYF.

This clonotype was observed a handful of times. The chain uses TRBV6-4 and TRBJ2-1; 11 nucleotides agree with TRBD1. The CDR3 consists of 14 residues. The V segment lost 2 bases and the J segment 6 bases; nucleotides outside the gene matches: 0. Germline V gives CDR1 MRHNA, CDR2 SNTAGT. The CDR3 DNA sequence: TGTGCCAGCAGTGACGGGACAGGGGGCAATGAGCAGTTCTTC. It codes for CASSDGTGGNEQFF.

This clonotype was found a few times. The J gene is TRBJ1-2, the V gene TRBV11-2, with D hard to call. CDR3 length equals 12 residues. V was shortened by 0 bases and J by 4 bases, with 3 bases between the two germline ends. The germline gives CDR1 SGHAT, CDR2 FQNNGV. The CDR3, as DNA: TGTGCCAGCAGCTTAGACAGCTATGGCTACACCTTC. Translation gives CASSLDSYGYTF.

V gene TRBV25-1 combines with J gene TRBJ1-2; no clear D. This CDR3 contains 13 residues. V was shortened by 5 bases and J by 8 bases, with 15 bases between the two germline ends. CDR1 and CDR2 from the germline V gene are MGHDK and SYGVNS. CDR3 in amino acids: CASSRQDQEGYTF. CDR3 DNA: TGTGCCAGCAGTAGGCAGGACCAGGAAGGCTACACCTTC.

This sequence joins TRBV21-1 and TRBJ2-7; TRBD1 is the table's D call and was not checked against the DNA. TRBV21-1 corresponds to a pseudogene. The CDR3 is 15 residues long. Written as DNA, the CDR3 is TGTGCCAGCAGCAAATTAGGGACAGGGGCCGCGAACCAGTACTTC. Its translation: CASSKLGTGAANQYF.

This clonotype was picked up a small number of times. The rearrangement joins TRBV21-1 to TRBJ2-7. TRBV21-1 is noted as a pseudogene. This CDR3 comprises 16 residues. The CDR3 loop reads CASSKGRFGNSDEQYF. As DNA, the CDR3 is TGTGCCAGCAGCAAGGGCAGGTTCGGGAACTCCGACGAGCAGTACTTC.

The genes are TRBV20-1 and TRBJ2-7; D perhaps matches TRBD1 (5 bases). Germline V CDR1 and CDR2: DFQATT, SNEGSKA (reference sequence). Trimming shortened V by 1 base and J by 2 bases, and 9 bases separated the two germline ends. This CDR3 spans 13 amino acids. In nucleotides, the CDR3 is TGCAGTGCTAGAGGAGACAGTGCCTACGAGCAGTACTTC. Its protein product is CSARGDSAYEQYF.

This clonotype was recorded a few times. The chain carries TRBV20-1 and TRBJ2-1; 8 bases are a match to TRBD2. Germline assignment: CDR1 DFQATT and CDR2 SNEGSKA (reference sequence). This CDR3 has 12 amino acids. Trimming removed 2 bases from V and 7 bases from J; junction bases left unmatched: 1. The CDR3 loop reads CSARREGNEQFF. The CDR3 region has the DNA TGCAGTGCTAGACGGGAGGGGAATGAGCAGTTCTTC.

This clonotype rates as medium-sized. J is TRBJ1-5 and V is TRBV7-2; D unclear. V dropped 2 bases and J dropped 3 bases, with 11 bases sitting between them. In germline, CDR1 is SGHTA, CDR2 FQGNSA. This CDR3 spans 15 amino acids. CDR3 amino acids: CASSLMGRDNQPQHF. The CDR3 DNA follows: TGTGCCAGCAGCTTAATGGGGAGAGACAATCAGCCCCAGCATTTT.

The chain couples TRBV7-6 to TRBJ1-1; possible D gene TRBD1, 5 bases. V lost 3 bases and J lost 2, with 7 bases in between. This CDR3 region has 13 residues. CDR1 SGHVS and CDR2 FNYEAQ come from the germline V gene. The CDR3: CASSLTENTEAFF. CDR3 DNA: TGTGCCAGCAGCTTGACAGAAAACACTGAAGCTTTCTTT.

This clonotype was observed a handful of times. This chain links TRBV7-6 with TRBJ1-3; 7 nucleotides agree with TRBD1. The CDR3 loop spans 16 amino acids. Germline assignment: CDR1 SGHVS and CDR2 FNYEAQ. Trimming removed 1 base from V and 0 bases from J; junction bases left unmatched: 3. The CDR3 here is CASSLGTGSSGNTIYF. The CDR3 nucleotides are TGTGCCAGCAGCTTAGGGACAGGCAGCTCTGGAAACACCATATATTTT.